This T cell receptor (beta chain) was obtained from a study of beta chain features in type 1 diabetes. Study-wide findings and caveats: Shortening that was moderate but significant affected the TCRB CDR3s of Type 1 diabetes patients in all four CD4+ subsets.

Unmatched junction bases numbered 11, after V lost 3 bases and J lost 10 bases. The germline V gene encodes CDR1 SGDLS and CDR2 YYNGEE. This CDR3 is 15 amino acids long. TCRB transcripts that were expressed got sequenced, as all of the isolated RNA had been reverse transcribed. Using immunoSEQ multiplex PCR, the repertoire was profiled, and TCRdb retains in-frame clones only, with some absent. The repertoire holds hundreds of thousands of clones, with 11% to 15% as singletons. Concerning this clone: What it binds is unknown.

The J gene is TRBJ2-1, the V gene TRBV9, with TRBD2 identical over 9 bases. Sample: naive CD4+ T cells from blood. This clonotype originated in a man aged 18 to 29 with type 1 diabetes. The DNA for the CDR3 is TGTGCCAGCAGCGCCTCTGGCGGGGGGGCCGGGGAGCAGTTCTTC. Translating gives CASSASGGGAGEQFF.